The next 4 T cell receptor beta chains were all read from a single sample in a study of response to subunit inactivated influenza vaccine. TCRdb called the RT-PCR reads again in MiXCR, with one record for every CDR3 protein. The sample lists roughly 760,000 distinct CDR3 sequences, over 20% occurring once. The specimen was PBMCs from blood, collected more than 4 days after vaccination. Receptors were obtained from a man aged 45-60 years who received an inactivated influenza vaccine.

This sequence joins TRBV6-1 and TRBJ2-1, with 8 bases identical to TRBD2. The CDR3 has 14 amino acids. The junction had 1 base not matched to a gene; V was cut back by 6 bases and J by 0 bases. The germline V gene has CDR1 MNHNS and CDR2 SASEGT. For the CDR3, the DNA is TGTGCCAGCAGACTAGCGGACTCCTACAATGAGCAGTTCTTC. It codes for CASRLADSYNEQFF.

The table lists this clonotype with many counts. The CDR3 DNA is TGCGCCAGCAGCTTGTGGGACAGCAAAAATCAGCCCCAGCATTTT. Protein product: CASSLWDSKNQPQHF. V is TRBV5-1 and J is TRBJ1-5; 7 bases map to TRBD1. CDR3 length: 15 amino acids. The germline V gene has CDR1 SGHRS and CDR2 YFSETQ. V lost 1 base to trimming and J lost 4 bases; unmatched junction nucleotides: 5.

The chain combines TRBV5-1 with TRBJ1-2; 9 bases line up with TRBD1. CDR1 SGHRS and CDR2 YFSETQ come from the germline V gene. Unmatched junction bases numbered 6, after V lost 0 bases and J lost 3 bases. The CDR3 spans 16 residues. CDR3 sequence (DNA): TGCGCCAGCAGCTTGGAAGCGGGACAGGGATACTATGGCTACACCTTC. Protein: CASSLEAGQGYYGYTF.

V and J are TRBV20-1 and TRBJ1-5; D possibly corresponds to TRBD1 (5 bases). The V end lost 3 bases, the J end lost 1 base, and 10 bases lay between the germline ends. Germline CDR1 is DFQATT and CDR2 is SNEGSKA (reference sequence). This CDR3 region has 14 residues. This CDR3 reads CSASPGLSNQPQHF. CDR3 sequence (DNA): TGCAGTGCTAGCCCAGGGTTGAGCAATCAGCCCCAGCATTTT.